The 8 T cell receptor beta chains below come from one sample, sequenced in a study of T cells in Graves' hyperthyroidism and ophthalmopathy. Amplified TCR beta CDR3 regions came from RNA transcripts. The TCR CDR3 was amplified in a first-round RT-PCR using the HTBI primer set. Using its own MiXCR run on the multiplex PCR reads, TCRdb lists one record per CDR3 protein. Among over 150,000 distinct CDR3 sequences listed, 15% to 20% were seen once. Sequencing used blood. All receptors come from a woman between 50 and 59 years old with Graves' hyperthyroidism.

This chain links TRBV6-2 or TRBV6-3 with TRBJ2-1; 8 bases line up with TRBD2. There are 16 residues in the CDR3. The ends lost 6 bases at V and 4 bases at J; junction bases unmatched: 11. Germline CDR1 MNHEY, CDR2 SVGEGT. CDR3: CASSGGGPQGYNEQFF. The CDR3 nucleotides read TGTGCCAGCAGCGGGGGGGGGCCCCAAGGGTACAATGAGCAGTTCTTC.

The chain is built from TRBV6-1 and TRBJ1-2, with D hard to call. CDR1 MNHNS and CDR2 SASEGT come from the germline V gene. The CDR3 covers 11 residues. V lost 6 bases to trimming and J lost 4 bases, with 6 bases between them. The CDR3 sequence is CASRHTYGYTF. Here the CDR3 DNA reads TGTGCCAGCAGGCACACCTATGGCTACACCTTC.

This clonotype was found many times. CDR3 region: CASSLNDEQFF. CDR3 sequence (DNA): TGTGCCAGCAGCCTGAATGATGAGCAGTTCTTC. The chain is built from TRBV7-9 and TRBJ2-1; D ambiguous. The CDR3 has 11 amino acids. Germline assignment: CDR1 SEHNR and CDR2 FQNEAQ (reference sequence). Trimming took 5 bases from V and 8 from J, leaving 7 bases between them.

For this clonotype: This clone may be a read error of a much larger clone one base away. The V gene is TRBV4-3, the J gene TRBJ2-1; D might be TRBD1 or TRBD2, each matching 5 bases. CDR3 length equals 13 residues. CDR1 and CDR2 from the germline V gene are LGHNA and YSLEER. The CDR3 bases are TGCGCCAGCAGCCAAGATTGGGGGAATGAGCAGTCCTTC. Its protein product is CASSQDWGNEQSF.

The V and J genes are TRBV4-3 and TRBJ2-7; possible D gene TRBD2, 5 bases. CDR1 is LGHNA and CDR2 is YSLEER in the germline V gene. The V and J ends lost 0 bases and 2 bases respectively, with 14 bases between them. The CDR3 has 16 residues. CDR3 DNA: TGCGCCAGCAGCCAAGACCGGGGAACTTGGCCCTACGAGCAGTACTTC. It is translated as CASSQDRGTWPYEQYF.

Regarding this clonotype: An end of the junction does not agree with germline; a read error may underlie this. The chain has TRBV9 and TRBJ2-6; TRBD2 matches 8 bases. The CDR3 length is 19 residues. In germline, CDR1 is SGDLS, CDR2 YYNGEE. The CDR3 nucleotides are TGTGCCAGCAGCGTAGCTCGAACTAGCGGTTTCTCTGGGGCCAACGTCCCGACTTTC. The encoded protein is CASSVARTSGFSGANVPTF.

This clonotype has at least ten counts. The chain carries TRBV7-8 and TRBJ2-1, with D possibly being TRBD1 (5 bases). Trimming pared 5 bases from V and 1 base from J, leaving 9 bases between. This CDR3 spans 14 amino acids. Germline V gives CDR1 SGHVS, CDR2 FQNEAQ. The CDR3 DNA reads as TGTGCCAGCAGCCAAAGACAGTCCTACAATGAGCAGTTCTTC. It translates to CASSQRQSYNEQFF.

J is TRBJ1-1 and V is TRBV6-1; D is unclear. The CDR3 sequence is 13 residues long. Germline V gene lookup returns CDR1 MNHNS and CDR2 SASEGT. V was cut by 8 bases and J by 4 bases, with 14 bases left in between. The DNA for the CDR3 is TGTGCCAGCGGCAGCGCCTCGGGCACTGAAGCTTTCTTT. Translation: CASGSASGTEAFF.